What follows is one T cell receptor (beta chain) and its context. This clonotype appeared a few times. Its antigen is still unknown. Per-base quality was not reported, and no clone a single base away is much larger than it. These data are taken from a study of CD8+CD57+ T cells in acquired aplastic anemia (dated by TCRdb to 2016 to 2019). Regarding the research as a whole: DNA extracted from sorted CD4+ and CD8+ cells had a mean of about 3.3 ug, with a range of about 0.19 to 30 ug. Healthy donor samples averaged about 9.8 million reads for CD4+ and about 11 million for CD8+ cells. Study-wide conclusions, independent of this receptor: Roughly 31 CD8+ CDR3 sequences were shared between patients and controls but appeared highly expressed in patients and within their immunodominant clones. Between patients and healthy controls, no significant difference in CD8+ Simpson's diversity was found (P=0.060).

Profiling of TCR beta VDJ combinations and CDR3 sequences used genomic DNA as the template. An Illumina HiSeq 2000 was used for TCR repertoire sequencing. As for how the authors treated the data: TRBV/TRBJ rearrangement plots, CDR3 size and DJ length profiles, and Simpson's diversity index were used to assess repertoires. The immunodominant clone was defined as the most abundant DNA sequence in deep sequencing data. CDR3 amino acid sequences were screened for sharing across subjects and compared with published repertoires and the VDJdb database. TCRdb redid the processing of the public reads, applying fastp at Q25 and MiXCR, and retained in-frame beta chains. Each entry merges the rows of one CDR3 protein and shows their most common DNA and genes. TCRdb, not the original authors, processed these V and J calls. This sample lists some 42,000 distinct CDR3 sequences; 55% to 80% were detected once. About a quarter of the sample comes from the top ten.

In the study, sorted CD4+ and CD8+ blood T cells from patients with severe aplastic anemia and from healthy subjects underwent deep sequencing of TCR repertoires. Ficoll-Paque density gradient centrifugation was used to isolate peripheral blood mononuclear cells. Before DNA was extracted, CD4+ and CD8+ T cells were sorted using either FACS or magnetic beads. The sequenced material came from sorted CD4+, CD8+, or CD8+CD57+ T cells (not recorded which) from PBMCs. The receptor was derived from a human donor in good health, serving as a control.

CDR3 region: CASSAHWSSGNNEQFF. The nucleotide sequence is given as TGTGCCAGCAGCGCCCACTGGAGTAGCGGAAACAATGAGCAGTTCTTC. The sequence joins TRBV11-3 to TRBJ2-1; a tentative D call is TRBD2 (6 bases match). The germline V gene encodes CDR1 SGHNT and CDR2 YENEEA. Trimming takes 5 bases from V and 5 bases from J, and the germline ends sit 19 bases apart. The CDR3, cysteine through phenylalanine, is 16 amino acids long. Kept here is only the CDR3 DNA, which spans 48 bases and is read in frame from base 1.